This T cell receptor beta chain was documented in a study of OX40 agonist ivuxolimab in advanced cancers. Study-wide results and limits: No antigen was identified for the clonally expanded peripheral T cells. Dosing at 0.1 to 3.0 mg/kg was accompanied by clonal expansion of CD4+ and CD8+ blood T cells by week 6.

About this clone: The antigen is undetermined.

This CDR3 spans 15 amino acids. CDR1 SGHAT and CDR2 FQNNGV come from the germline V gene. The V gene lost 5 bases and the J gene lost 2 bases, with 15 bases spanning the gap. Data came from immunoSEQ multiplex PCR; TCRdb stores just in-frame clones and leaves some out. This sample carries 35,000 to 45,000 clones, around 86% of them seen once, and the ten largest clones take 2% to 3%. This rearrangement joins TRBV11-2 to TRBJ1-1; D uncertain. The clonotype comes from an adult with an advanced solid tumor such as melanoma, head and neck, liver or kidney cancer. Sequenced here: CD4+ or CD8+ T cells sorted from blood, sampled in a trial of the OX40 agonist ivuxolimab. CDR3 DNA: TGTGCCAGCAGCACCACGACCGAAATTAACACTGAAGCTTTCTTT. Translation gives CASSTTTEINTEAFF.